This T cell receptor (beta chain) was identified in a study of neurological immune-mediated disorders. V trimming: 4 bases; J trimming: 7 bases; junction bases outside the gene matches: 6. The CDR3 has 15 residues. Germline V gene sequence: CDR1 SGHRS, CDR2 YFSETQ. The method for making cDNA was 5'RACE, and it used 10-nucleotide random UMIs. MiXCR, run by TCRdb on the 5' RACE reads, gives a single entry per CDR3 protein. The table shows 70,000 or so distinct CDR3 sequences, with 2.5% to 4% occurring only once. This clonotype came up many times. J is TRBJ1-6 and V is TRBV5-1; 9 nucleotides agree with TRBD1. Sequencing was performed on PBMCs. The sequence came from a woman between 50 and 59 years old with multiple sclerosis. The DNA for the CDR3 is TGCGCCAGCAGCCTACGGACAGGGGTGAATTCACCCCTCCACTTT. Protein: CASSLRTGVNSPLHF.